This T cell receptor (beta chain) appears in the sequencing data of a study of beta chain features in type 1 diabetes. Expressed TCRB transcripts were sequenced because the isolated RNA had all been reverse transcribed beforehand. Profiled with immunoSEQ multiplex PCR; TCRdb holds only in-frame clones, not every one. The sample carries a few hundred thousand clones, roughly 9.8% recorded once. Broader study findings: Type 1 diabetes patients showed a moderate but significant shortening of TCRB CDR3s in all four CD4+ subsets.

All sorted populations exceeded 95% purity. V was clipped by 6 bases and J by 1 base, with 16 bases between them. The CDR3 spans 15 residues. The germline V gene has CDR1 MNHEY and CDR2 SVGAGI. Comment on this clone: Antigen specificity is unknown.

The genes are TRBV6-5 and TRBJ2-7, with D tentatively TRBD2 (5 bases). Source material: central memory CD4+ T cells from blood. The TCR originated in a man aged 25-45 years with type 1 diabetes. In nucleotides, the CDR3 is TGTGCCAGCAGCCCCGTACGGGGTAATTCCTACGAGCAGTACTTC. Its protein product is CASSPVRGNSYEQYF.